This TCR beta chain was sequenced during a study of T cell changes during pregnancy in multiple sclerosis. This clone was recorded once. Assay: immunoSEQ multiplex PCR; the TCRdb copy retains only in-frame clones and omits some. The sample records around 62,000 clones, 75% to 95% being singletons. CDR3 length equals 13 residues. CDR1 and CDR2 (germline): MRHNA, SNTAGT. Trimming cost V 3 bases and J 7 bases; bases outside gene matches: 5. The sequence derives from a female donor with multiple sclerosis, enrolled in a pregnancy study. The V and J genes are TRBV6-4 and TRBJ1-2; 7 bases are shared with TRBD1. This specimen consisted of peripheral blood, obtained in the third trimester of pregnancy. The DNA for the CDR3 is TGTGCCAGCAGTGATGAGACAGGGTTTGGCTACACCTTC. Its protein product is CASSDETGFGYTF.